These 10 T cell receptor beta chains came from one sample sequenced in a study of cytomegalovirus exposure and HLA in healthy donors. PCR involved 60 Vbeta and 13 Jbeta primers. Clones were read by immunoSEQ multiplex PCR, and TCRdb kept only the in-frame ones, dropping some. The top ten hold around 3% of the sample, which has under 200,000 clones, 65% to 80% seen once. Material: PBMCs. The origin of the receptors is a woman aged 45-60 years in good health and CMV-seropositive.

This clone was seen more than once but under ten times. The chain uses TRBV6-5 and TRBJ2-1; TRBD1 matches 8 bases. Per germline, CDR1 MNHEY and CDR2 SVGAGI. This CDR3 is built from 15 residues. V lost 6 bases to trimming and J lost 2 bases; unmatched junction nucleotides: 6. The DNA for the CDR3 is TGTGCCAGCAGGACCGGGACAGGCACCTACAATGAGCAGTTCTTC. Translated: CASRTGTGTYNEQFF.

The chain uses TRBV6-5 and TRBJ2-1; 7 positions agree with TRBD2. The CDR3 is 13 amino acids. The junction had 5 bases not matched to a gene; V was cut back by 6 bases and J by 6 bases. Germline assignment: CDR1 MNHEY and CDR2 SVGAGI. CDR3 sequence (DNA): TGTGCCAGCAGATCGGGACTACTCAATGAGCAGTTCTTC. The encoded protein is CASRSGLLNEQFF.

The rearrangement joins TRBV18 to TRBJ2-2; D gene uncertain. The CDR3 length is 15 residues. Per germline, CDR1 KGHSH and CDR2 LQKENI. The V end was cut by 2 bases, the J end by 6 bases, with 13 bases between. The CDR3 loop is CASSPFQYGPGELFF. CDR3 sequence (DNA): TGTGCCAGCTCACCATTCCAGTATGGGCCCGGGGAGCTGTTTTTT. The variable domain in full, completed from reference TRBV18 and TRBJ2-2, reads NAGVMQNPRHLVRRRGQEARLRCSPMKGHSHVYWYRQLPEEGLKFMVYLQKENIIDESGMPKERFSAEFPKEGPSILRIQQVVRGDSAAYFCASSPFQYGPGELFFGEGSRLTVL.

CDR3 bases: TGTGCCAGCAGGGAGGACCGTGCCTACGAGCAGTACTTC. It is translated as CASREDRAYEQYF. This sequence joins TRBV2 and TRBJ2-7; tentative D call: TRBD2 (5 bases). Germline V gene sequence: CDR1 SNHLY, CDR2 FYNNEI. The ends were cut back, 6 bases at V and 2 bases at J, with 11 bases in the middle. This CDR3 is 13 amino acids long.

For this clone: Germline and junction disagree at one end, which may indicate a read error. The chain links TRBV7-6 to TRBJ2-1; 13 bases map to TRBD2. CDR1 is SGHVS, CDR2 FNYEAQ, per germline. The CDR3 has 19 residues. The CDR3 protein is CASSLGLAGGHPQRGEKFF. The CDR3 region has the DNA TGTGCCAGCAGCTTAGGACTAGCGGGGGGTCATCCCCAAAGGGGTGAGAAGTTCTTC.

The J gene is TRBJ1-6, the V gene TRBV13, with 8 bases identical to TRBD1. Germline values: CDR1 PRHDT, CDR2 FYEKMQ (reference sequence). The CDR3 sequence is 17 residues long. The V segment lost 3 bases and the J segment 3 bases; nucleotides outside the gene matches: 7. The CDR3 DNA follows: TGTGCCAGCAGCTTGGGCAGGGGGCGGAACTATAATTCACCCCTCCACTTT. Its protein is CASSLGRGRNYNSPLHF.

This clone was counted a few times. The chain couples TRBV30 to TRBJ1-4, with 7 bases fitting TRBD1. This CDR3 is built from 14 residues. V dropped 2 bases and J dropped 3; count of bases not matched to a gene: 3. Per germline, CDR1 GTSNPN and CDR2 SVGIG (reference sequence). The CDR3: CAWSPGTANEKLFF. Here the CDR3 DNA reads TGTGCCTGGAGTCCCGGGACAGCTAATGAAAAACTGTTTTTT.

V gene TRBV5-4 combines with J gene TRBJ2-1; a weak D match, TRBD1 (8 bases). The V end was cut by 4 bases, the J end by 5 bases, with 16 bases between. The CDR3 extends over 15 amino acids. Per the germline V gene, CDR1 is SGHNT and CDR2 is YYREEE (reference sequence). The CDR3 sequence: CASSVQGGLNNEQFF. The CDR3 DNA reads TGTGCCAGCAGCGTACAGGGGGGGTTAAACAATGAGCAGTTCTTC.

V and J are TRBV28 and TRBJ2-6; D perhaps matches TRBD2 (6 bases). This CDR3 is 16 amino acids long. Trimming took 4 bases from V and 0 from J, leaving 10 bases between them. Germline-derived CDR1 and CDR2 are MDHEN and SYDVKM. The CDR3 bases are TGTGCCAGCAGTTCGGGACTGACCTCTGGGGCCAACGTCCTGACTTTC. Translating it yields CASSSGLTSGANVLTF. Complete variable domain (other parts from reference TRBV28 and TRBJ2-6): DVKVTQSSRYLVKRTGEKVFLECVQDMDHENMFWYRQDPGLGLRLIYFSYDVKMKEKGDIPEGYSVSREKKERFSLILESASTNQTSMYLCASSSGLTSGANVLTFGAGSRLTVL.

This clone appeared a few times. The chain joins TRBV6-6 to TRBJ1-4; no reliable D call. V was trimmed by 6 bases and J by 7 bases, leaving 12 bases between them. Germline CDR1 and CDR2: MNHNY and SVGAGI (reference sequence). This CDR3 contains 13 residues. CDR3 in DNA: TGTGCCAGCAGATCTAGTAACGGTGAAAAACTGTTTTTT. Residues: CASRSSNGEKLFF.